This entry lists 25 T cell receptor beta chains sequenced from one sample in a study of blood T cell repertoires in COVID-19. This table comes from immunoSEQ multiplex PCR, and its TCRdb copy is limited to in-frame clones, with some not included. The table has some 250,000 clones, around 82% seen once. The sequencing sample was made of peripheral blood. These TCRs come from a man in his fifties or sixties with active or convalescent COVID-19.

The CDR3 region has the DNA TGTGCCAGCAGCTTGGGTGGGGCCTATGGCTACACCTTC. Residues: CASSLGGAYGYTF. The chain recombines TRBV5-4 with TRBJ1-2; D is perhaps TRBD1 (5 bases). The CDR3 consists of 13 residues. The germline CDR1 and CDR2 sequences are SGHNT and YYREEE (reference sequence). Trimming took off 0 bases at V and 4 bases at J, with 7 bases between the two ends.

J is TRBJ2-5 and V is TRBV2; TRBD2 matches 11 bases. V trimming: 6 bases; J trimming: 7 bases; junction bases outside the gene matches: 1. CDR1 and CDR2 (germline): SNHLY, FYNNEI. This CDR3 is 12 amino acids long. CDR3 coding DNA: TGTGCCAGCAGGCTAGCGGGGGGGACCCAGTACTTC. This codes for CASRLAGGTQYF.

V and J are TRBV10-1 and TRBJ2-1, with TRBD2 matching over 14 bases. This CDR3 has 16 amino acids. The junction had 6 bases not matched to a gene; V was cut back by 6 bases and J by 5 bases. Germline V CDR1 and CDR2: WNHNN, SYGVQD (reference sequence). DNA of the CDR3: TGCGCCAGCAGAAGACTAGCGGGGGGGAGGGACAATGAGCAGTTCTTC. Protein product: CASRRLAGGRDNEQFF.

The V and J genes are TRBV12-3 or TRBV12-4 and TRBJ1-1, with 9 bases fitting TRBD1. V was pared by 6 bases and J by 10 bases, with 6 bases of the junction left unmatched. The CDR3 length is 12 residues. CDR3 amino acids: CASSLQGAIAFF. The CDR3 nucleotides read TGTGCCAGCAGCCTACAGGGGGCGATAGCTTTCTTT.

The chain has TRBV2 and TRBJ2-7, with D perhaps matching TRBD1 (6 bases). Germline lookup yields CDR1 SNHLY and CDR2 FYNNEI. This CDR3 contains 14 residues. Trimming cost V 5 bases and J 2 bases, with 13 bases left between them. The CDR3 region is CASSLSRDTYEQYF. The CDR3 DNA sequence: TGTGCCAGCAGTCTATCCCGGGACACCTACGAGCAGTACTTC.

Only one count was recorded for this clone. The chain recombines TRBV6-5 with TRBJ1-1; no firm D call. The CDR3 consists of 12 residues. V dropped 6 bases and J dropped 7 bases, with 12 bases sitting between them. The germline V gene encodes CDR1 MNHEY and CDR2 SVGAGI. DNA for the CDR3: TGTGCCAGCAGCCACCCCCCCGGTGAAGCTTTCTTT. It is translated as CASSHPPGEAFF.

This clone was seen only a few times. The chain couples TRBV6-2 or TRBV6-3 to TRBJ1-2, with D hard to call. The CDR3 has 15 amino acids. V was pared by 0 bases and J by 8 bases, with 16 bases between. Per germline, CDR1 MNHEY and CDR2 SVGEGT. The chain's CDR3 is CASSYSAGSVGGYTF. The CDR3 DNA is TGTGCCAGCAGTTACTCGGCGGGGTCGGTAGGAGGCTACACCTTC.

The V gene is TRBV19, the J gene TRBJ1-1, with 11 bases fitting TRBD1. Germline CDR1 is LNHDA and CDR2 is SQIVND (reference sequence). V trimming: 1 base; J trimming: 10 bases; junction bases outside the gene matches: 2. The CDR3 totals 13 residues. The CDR3 DNA is TGTGCCAGTAGTATAGGGGACAGGGGGATAGCTTTCTTT. It specifies CASSIGDRGIAFF.

V usage is TRBV5-6 and J usage is TRBJ1-1; D unresolved. Germline CDR1 reads SGHDT; CDR2 reads YYEEEE. Trimming took off 4 bases at V and 1 base at J, with 8 bases between the two ends. The CDR3 has 13 residues. CDR3 region: CASSTTWNTEAFF. The CDR3 region has the DNA TGTGCCAGCAGCACAACGTGGAACACTGAAGCTTTCTTT.

The rearrangement links TRBV10-3 to TRBJ1-5, with 10 nucleotides matching TRBD1. Germline-derived CDR1 and CDR2 are ENHRY and SYGVKD. The CDR3 spans 16 residues. The ends lost 2 bases at V and 3 bases at J; junction bases unmatched: 4. In DNA form, the CDR3 reads TGTGCCATCAGTGAGACGGGGACAGGGGCCAATCAGCCCCAGCATTTT. It codes for CAISETGTGANQPQHF.

The genes are TRBV9 and TRBJ2-3; 7 nucleotides line up with TRBD1. Germline-derived CDR1 and CDR2 are SGDLS and YYNGEE. Trimming took 0 bases from V and 1 from J; bases not matched to a gene: 5. The CDR3 sequence is 16 residues long. The CDR3 nucleotides are TGTGCCAGCAGCGTAGGCCAGGGGGATGGCACAGATACGCAGTATTTT. Protein: CASSVGQGDGTDTQYF.

The V call is TRBV28, the J call TRBJ1-2; 8 bases fit TRBD1. The CDR3 loop spans 17 amino acids. Germline CDR1 reads MDHEN; CDR2 reads SYDVKM. V was pared by 5 bases and J by 5 bases, with 16 bases of the junction left unmatched. The CDR3, as DNA: TGTGCCAGCAGTCGCTCCGGGACAGGCGCCCCCCTATATGGCTACACCTTC. It codes for CASSRSGTGAPLYGYTF.

J is TRBJ2-5 and V is TRBV28, with D perhaps TRBD2 (5 bases). CDR3 length: 15 amino acids. Trimming removed 7 bases at V and 1 base at J, with 16 bases between. Germline CDR1 reads MDHEN; CDR2 reads SYDVKM. The CDR3 protein is CASTSGGGLQETQYF. The CDR3 nucleotides read TGTGCCAGCACCTCAGGTGGAGGCCTCCAAGAGACCCAGTACTTC.

This clone was counted a few times. This chain links TRBV28 with TRBJ1-5; D is uncertain. Trimming took 3 bases from V and 6 from J, leaving 18 bases between them. CDR1 is MDHEN, CDR2 SYDVKM, per germline. The CDR3 has 16 residues. CDR3 coding DNA: TGTGCCAGCAGTTTGGTGCTGGGTCCCAGGATTCAGCCCCAGCATTTT. This gives the protein CASSLVLGPRIQPQHF.

The chain recombines TRBV19 with TRBJ1-5, with 7 bases that match TRBD1. From germline, CDR1 is LNHDA and CDR2 SQIVND (reference sequence). This CDR3 is built from 14 residues. J was trimmed by 8 bases and V by 3 bases; bases with no gene match: 7. The CDR3: CASSIGTAHEPQHF. The CDR3 DNA reads TGTGCCAGTAGTATCGGGACAGCCCATGAGCCCCAGCATTTT.

The gene calls are TRBV5-5 and TRBJ2-3; possibly TRBD2 for D (5 bases). Germline V gene data show CDR1 as SGHKS and CDR2 as YYEKEE (reference sequence). The V and J ends lost 0 bases and 2 bases respectively, with 16 bases between them. The CDR3 spans 17 residues. The CDR3 DNA is TGTGCCAGCAGCTTGGATCCGAGCCCGAGGGCCACAGATACGCAGTATTTT. Translation gives CASSLDPSPRATDTQYF.

The chain uses TRBV5-4 and TRBJ2-1; 9 bases map to TRBD1. The CDR3 consists of 15 residues. Germline V gene data show CDR1 as SGHNT and CDR2 as YYREEE (reference sequence). The V segment lost 4 bases and the J segment 5 bases; nucleotides outside the gene matches: 7. The DNA of the CDR3 is TGTGCCAGCAGCGCGGGACAGGGTTGGAACAATGAGCAGTTCTTC. As protein: CASSAGQGWNNEQFF. Full variable domain (rest looked up from reference TRBV5-4 and TRBJ2-1): ETGVTQSPTHLIKTRGQQVTLRCSSQSGHNTVSWYQQALGQGPQFIFQYYREEENGRGNFPPRFSGLQFPNYSSELNVNALELDDSALYLCASSAGQGWNNEQFFGPGTRLTVL.

The chain combines TRBV20-1 with TRBJ1-2, with D possibly being TRBD1 (5 bases). The length of the CDR3 is 11 residues. Germline-derived CDR1 and CDR2 are DFQATT and SNEGSKA (reference sequence). The V gene lost 6 bases and the J gene lost 8 bases, with 13 bases spanning the gap. The CDR3 reads CSAGDGRGYTF. CDR3 DNA: TGCAGTGCAGGGGACGGGAGGGGCTACACCTTC.

The chain recombines TRBV3-1 (or the pseudogene TRBV3-2) with TRBJ1-6, with D possibly matching TRBD1 (5 bases). The CDR3 is 14 amino acids. V shed 7 bases and J shed 7 bases, with 14 bases lying between them. CDR1 is LGHDT, CDR2 YNNKEL, per germline (reference sequence). The CDR3 reads CASTSTEMNSPLHF. The CDR3 DNA reads TGTGCCAGCACCTCGACAGAAATGAATTCACCCCTCCACTTT.

This chain uses TRBV6-4 with TRBJ2-3, with a tentative D call TRBD1 (5 bases). V was pared by 3 bases and J by 8 bases, with 12 bases between. Germline CDR1 is MRHNA and CDR2 is SNTAGT. CDR3 length: 13 amino acids. CDR3 coding DNA: TGTGCCAGCAGTGAAACCGCACAGGTTACGCAGTATTTT. Translation gives CASSETAQVTQYF.

The V and J genes are TRBV3-1 (or the pseudogene TRBV3-2) and TRBJ2-1, with no clear D. This CDR3 spans 16 amino acids. Trimming took 3 bases from V and 3 from J, leaving 15 bases between them. Looked up from germline, CDR1 is LGHDT and CDR2 is YNNKEL (reference sequence). CDR3 DNA: TGTGCCAGCAGCCACTCAGACTCCGCCTACTACAATGAGCAGTTCTTC. Protein sequence: CASSHSDSAYYNEQFF.

V usage is TRBV19 and J usage is TRBJ2-7; the match to TRBD1 covers 7 bases. V lost 6 bases and J lost 2; bases outside the gene matches: 4. CDR1 and CDR2 (germline): LNHDA, SQIVND (reference sequence). The CDR3 covers 13 residues. In DNA form, the CDR3 reads TGTGCCAGTAGCGAAGGGACAGCCTACGAGCAGTACTTC. It encodes CASSEGTAYEQYF.

This chain's CDR3 is CASSLVWTGGNEKLFF. The CDR3 coding sequence is TGCGCCAGCAGCTTGGTTTGGACAGGGGGAAACGAAAAACTGTTTTTT. V and J are TRBV5-1 and TRBJ1-4; 10 nucleotides align to TRBD1. Germline CDR1 reads SGHRS; CDR2 reads YFSETQ. With 0 bases clipped from V and 8 bases from J, the junction kept 7 bases outside the gene matches. The CDR3 loop spans 16 amino acids.

J is TRBJ2-3 and V is TRBV6-6; 11 bases are a match to TRBD2. V lost 11 bases and J lost 4; bases outside the gene matches: 8. Germline V gene sequence: CDR1 MNHNY, CDR2 SVGAGI (reference sequence). The CDR3 consists of 14 residues. The CDR3 region is CACYSGGAPDTQYF. For the CDR3, the DNA is TGTGCCTGCTATAGCGGGGGGGCCCCAGATACGCAGTATTTT.

In DNA form, the CDR3 reads TGTGCCAGCAGCTTAGGCCGGATGTCGGGACAGGGCCAAGAGACCCAGTACTTC. It yields the protein CASSLGRMSGQGQETQYF. The chain joins TRBV7-8 to TRBJ2-5; TRBD1 matches 9 bases. The junction had 10 bases not matched to a gene; V was cut back by 1 base and J by 1 base. The germline CDR1 and CDR2 sequences are SGHVS and FQNEAQ. The CDR3 is made up of 18 amino acids.